This TCR beta chain was documented in a study of beta chain features in type 1 diabetes. General study points: Any HLA effect on TCRB rearrangement was left unresolved by small sub-analyses. All four CD4+ subsets of Type 1 diabetes patients contained TCRB CDR3s that were moderately but significantly shorter.

Germline V gene data show CDR1 as SGHRS and CDR2 as YFSETQ. Trimming pared 3 bases from V and 3 bases from J, leaving 15 bases between. The CDR3 is 15 amino acids. What was sequenced were expressed TCRB transcripts, since all of the isolated RNA had been reverse transcribed. Clones were sequenced by immunoSEQ multiplex PCR, and TCRdb holds only the in-frame ones, with some missing. Of a few hundred thousand clones in the sample, around a tenth are singletons; the top ten hold 0.6%. The authors obtained over 95% purity in all sorted populations. As to this clone: Its antigen is undetermined. This CDR3 is also generated by other DNA sequences in the sample.

This TCR was recovered from a young man with type 1 diabetes. The gene calls are TRBV5-1 and TRBJ2-5, with D perhaps TRBD1 or TRBD2 (7 bases each). The sample comprised central memory CD4+ T cells from blood. The CDR3 nucleotides read TGCGCCAGCAGCTCCAACAGGGGAGGGGAAGAGACCCAGTACTTC. This codes for CASSSNRGGEETQYF.